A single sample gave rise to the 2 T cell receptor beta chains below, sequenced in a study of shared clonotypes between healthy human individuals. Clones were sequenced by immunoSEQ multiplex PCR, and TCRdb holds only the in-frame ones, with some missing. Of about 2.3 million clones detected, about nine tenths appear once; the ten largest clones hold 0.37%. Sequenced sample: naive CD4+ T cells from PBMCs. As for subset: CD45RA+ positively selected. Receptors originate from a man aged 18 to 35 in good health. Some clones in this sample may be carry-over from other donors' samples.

As DNA, the CDR3 is TGCAGCGTCTTCCACCTAATGAACACTGAAGCTTTCTTT. This encodes CSVFHLMNTEAFF. J is TRBJ1-1 and V is TRBV29-1; no clear D. The CDR3 runs 13 residues. Germline V lookup: CDR1 SQVTM, CDR2 ANQGSEA. V shed 6 bases and J shed 0 bases, with 11 bases lying between them.

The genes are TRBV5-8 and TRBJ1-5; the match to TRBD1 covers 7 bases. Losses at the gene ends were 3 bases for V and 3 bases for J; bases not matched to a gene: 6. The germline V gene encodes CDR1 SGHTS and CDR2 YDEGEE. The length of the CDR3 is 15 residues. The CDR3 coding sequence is TGTGCCAGCAGCTACCGGGACAGTATCAATCAGCCCCAGCATTTT. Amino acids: CASSYRDSINQPQHF. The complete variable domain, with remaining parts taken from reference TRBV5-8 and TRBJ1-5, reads EAGVTQSPTHLIKTRGQQATLRCSPISGHTSVYWYQQALGLGLQFLLWYDEGEERNRGNFPPRFSGRQFPNYSSELNVNALELEDSALYLCASSYRDSINQPQHFGDGTRLSIL.